What follows describes a single TCR beta chain. Clones were sequenced by immunoSEQ multiplex PCR, and TCRdb holds only the in-frame ones, with some missing. Seen here are 150,000 to 200,000 clones, about nine tenths observed once, and the top ten hold around 0.76%. The CDR3 runs to 14 residues. Deletions cut 0 bases from V and 4 bases from J, with 9 bases between. From germline, CDR1 is ENHRY and CDR2 SYGVKD. The source of the sample is a study of blood T cell repertoires in COVID-19. Whole-study context: The analysed material was cDNA or gDNA that came from T cells, B-cell-depleted T cells, or PBMCs.

The rearrangement links TRBV10-3 to TRBJ1-1, with D unclear. Sequencing was performed on peripheral blood. The receptor's source is a woman between 70 and 85 years old with acute or convalescent COVID-19. The CDR3, as DNA: TGTGCCATCAGTGAGTCGAGTAGTGTCACTGAAGCTTTCTTT. This encodes CAISESSSVTEAFF.